The next 11 T cell receptor beta chains were all read from a single sample in a study of blood T cell repertoires in COVID-19. Assay used: immunoSEQ multiplex PCR; TCRdb lists only in-frame clones, some missing. The table shows around 260,000 clones, with approximately 85% occurring only once. The sequencing input was PBMCs or T cells enriched from blood (not recorded which). Every receptor here comes from a woman between 25 and 40 years old who had recovered from COVID-19.

This chain's CDR3 is CATSRDLSTNSGNTIYF. Here the CDR3 DNA reads TGTGCCACCAGCAGAGACCTATCAACGAACTCTGGAAACACCATATATTTT. V usage is TRBV15 and J usage is TRBJ1-3; D gene uncertain. The CDR3 has 17 residues. Germline CDR1 is LNHNV and CDR2 is YYDKDF (reference sequence). Trimming left V 0 bases short and J 0 bases short, with 12 bases between.

This clone was picked up one time. The chain recombines TRBV28 with TRBJ2-1, with 10 bases identical to TRBD2. J lost 2 bases, V lost 2 bases, and 12 bases had no gene match. The V gene's germline CDR1 is MDHEN and CDR2 SYDVKM. The CDR3 contains 19 residues. The CDR3 sequence is CASSLAGKASGSPYNEQFF. In DNA form, the CDR3 reads TGTGCCAGCAGTTTAGCAGGGAAGGCTAGCGGGAGTCCCTACAATGAGCAGTTCTTC.

This clone came up once. This chain joins TRBV2 and TRBJ2-7; 9 bases are a match to TRBD1. There are 14 residues in the CDR3. The V segment lost 6 bases and the J segment 3 bases; nucleotides outside the gene matches: 6. Germline loops: CDR1 SNHLY, CDR2 FYNNEI. The CDR3 bases are TGTGCCAGCAGACAGGACAGGGGACGCTACGAGCAGTACTTC. It specifies CASRQDRGRYEQYF.

This clone occurred once. J is TRBJ2-2 and V is TRBV10-3; possibly TRBD2 for D (6 bases). Germline lookup yields CDR1 ENHRY and CDR2 SYGVKD. The germline V and J ends were trimmed by 0 bases and 6 bases, with 11 bases remaining between them. The CDR3 runs 15 residues. CDR3 amino acids: CAISESGGGSGELFF. The CDR3 DNA reads TGTGCCATCAGTGAGTCCGGAGGAGGGTCCGGGGAGCTGTTTTTT.

J is TRBJ2-1 and V is TRBV7-9; the D gene is possibly TRBD1 (6 bases). The germline V gene encodes CDR1 SEHNR and CDR2 FQNEAQ (reference sequence). The CDR3 runs to 14 residues. Trimming took 1 base from V and 7 from J, leaving 11 bases between them. This CDR3 reads CASSLGDMGNEQFF. CDR3 nucleotides: TGTGCCAGCAGCTTAGGGGACATGGGAAATGAGCAGTTCTTC. Using reference TRBV7-9 and TRBJ2-1 for the parts outside the CDR3, the full variable domain is DTGVSQNPRHKITKRGQNVTFRCDPISEHNRLYWYRQTLGQGPEFLTYFQNEAQLEKSRLLSDRFSAERPKGSFSTLEIQRTEQGDSAMYLCASSLGDMGNEQFFGPGTRLTVL.

This rearrangement joins TRBV10-3 to TRBJ1-4, with TRBD1 matching over 7 bases. The CDR3 is 13 residues long. The V and J ends lost 4 bases and 8 bases, in that order; junction bases with no gene match: 4. The germline gives CDR1 ENHRY, CDR2 SYGVKD. Written as DNA, the CDR3 is TGTGCCATCAGTGGCCAGGGGGTCGAAAAACTGTTTTTT. Its protein product is CAISGQGVEKLFF.

The chain couples TRBV5-4 to TRBJ2-1; D might be TRBD1 (5 bases). From germline, CDR1 is SGHNT and CDR2 YYREEE (reference sequence). Trimming removed 3 bases from V and 5 bases from J, with 6 bases in between. The CDR3 sequence is 12 residues long. DNA for the CDR3: TGTGCCAGCAGCTCCAGGGACAATGAGCAGTTCTTC. This translates into CASSSRDNEQFF.

This chain joins TRBV9 and TRBJ2-1, with 8 bases matching TRBD2. This CDR3 contains 15 residues. The V gene end was trimmed by 3 bases and the J gene end by 9 bases; junction bases not matched to a gene: 11. The germline CDR1 and CDR2 sequences are SGDLS and YYNGEE. Here the CDR3 reads CASSAPGGGRGEQFF. The CDR3 nucleotides are TGTGCCAGCAGCGCCCCGGGGGGGGGCCGGGGTGAGCAGTTCTTC.

The J gene is TRBJ2-7, the V gene TRBV11-2; 7 nucleotides line up with TRBD1. This CDR3 has 15 amino acids. CDR1 is SGHAT and CDR2 is FQNNGV in the germline V gene. The V and J ends lost 5 bases and 3 bases, in that order; junction bases with no gene match: 10. The CDR3 loop reads CASSTDRERFYEQYF. The CDR3 DNA sequence: TGTGCCAGCAGCACTGACAGGGAAAGGTTCTACGAGCAGTACTTC.

The chain has TRBV10-1 and TRBJ1-1; TRBD1 aligns across 7 bases. This CDR3 region has 13 residues. Unmatched junction bases numbered 2, after V lost 6 bases and J lost 1 base. The germline gives CDR1 WNHNN, CDR2 SYGVQD (reference sequence). DNA for the CDR3: TGCGCCAGCAGCGGACAGGCGAACACTGAAGCTTTCTTT. Encoded protein: CASSGQANTEAFF.

The chain joins TRBV28 to TRBJ2-1; 7 bases fit TRBD1. The V gene's germline CDR1 is MDHEN and CDR2 SYDVKM. V trimming: 7 bases; J trimming: 5 bases; junction bases outside the gene matches: 8. The CDR3 spans 14 residues. In DNA form, the CDR3 reads TGTGCCAGCAAGGGGACAGAGGAACACAATGAGCAGTTCTTC. Residues: CASKGTEEHNEQFF.